This is a list of T cell receptor beta chains from one sample in a study of naive and memory T cell subsets. MiXCR, run by TCRdb on the UMI-ligation and nested PCR reads, gives a single entry per CDR3 protein. Among over 110,000 distinct CDR3 sequences, more than 15% were seen once, and the ten largest hold about 0.57%. Sequencing input: naive CD8+ T cells from blood. The receptors derive from a human donor in good health. Both conserved end residues are part of each CDR3. The D gene is left open where the match is weak. Not every row has a clone size; where given, it reads once, few, many or a size class.

v_gene: TRBV9; j_gene: TRBJ2-1; abundance: few; d_gene: TRBD2; CDR3aa: CASSASDFSGTSGLNEQFF; CDR3nt: TGTGCCAGCAGCGCCAGTGATTTTTCCGGGACTAGCGGACTCAATGAGCAGTTCTTC
v_gene: TRBV4-3; j_gene: TRBJ1-5; abundance: -; d_gene: -; CDR3aa: CASSQEWVWNQPQHF; CDR3nt: TGCGCCAGCAGCCAAGAATGGGTTTGGAATCAGCCCCAGCATTTT
v_gene: TRBV5-1; j_gene: TRBJ2-7; abundance: -; d_gene: -; CDR3aa: CASREGADYEQYF; CDR3nt: TGCGCCAGCAGGGAGGGGGCGGACTACGAGCAGTACTTC
v_gene: TRBV4-1; j_gene: TRBJ2-1; abundance: -; d_gene: TRBD1; CDR3aa: CASSQEGTDNEQFF; CDR3nt: TGCGCCAGCAGCCAAGAAGGGACAGACAATGAGCAGTTCTTC
v_gene: TRBV28; j_gene: TRBJ2-3; abundance: -; d_gene: TRBD2; CDR3aa: CASSWDPGTSGLKQYF; CDR3nt: TGTGCCAGCAGTTGGGACCCCGGGACTAGCGGTTTGAAGCAGTATTTT
v_gene: TRBV7-6; j_gene: TRBJ1-1; abundance: many; d_gene: -; CDR3aa: CASSLEYGQMNTEAFF; CDR3nt: TGTGCCAGCAGCTTGGAATACGGACAGATGAACACTGAAGCGTTCTTT
v_gene: TRBV12-5; j_gene: TRBJ2-1; abundance: few; d_gene: -; CDR3aa: CASGLVRDSFSYNEQFF; CDR3nt: TGTGCTAGTGGTTTGGTACGAGACAGCTTCTCCTACAATGAGCAGTTCTTC
v_gene: TRBV7-9; j_gene: TRBJ1-4; abundance: -; d_gene: -; CDR3aa: CASSFDHMREKLFF; CDR3nt: TGTGCCAGCAGCTTCGATCACATGAGGGAAAAACTGTTTTTT
v_gene: TRBV19; j_gene: TRBJ2-1; abundance: few; d_gene: -; CDR3aa: CASSIHSLYNEQFF; CDR3nt: TGTGCCAGTAGTATCCACAGCCTGTACAATGAGCAGTTCTTC
v_gene: TRBV15; j_gene: TRBJ2-7; abundance: few; d_gene: -; CDR3aa: CATSTSPSPAYEQYF; CDR3nt: TGTGCCACCAGCACGAGCCCCTCTCCAGCCTACGAGCAGTACTTC
v_gene: TRBV28; j_gene: TRBJ2-7; abundance: few; d_gene: TRBD2; CDR3aa: CASSLAPTSVSYEQYF; CDR3nt: TGTGCCAGCAGTTTAGCCCCGACTAGCGTATCCTACGAGCAGTACTTC
v_gene: TRBV27; j_gene: TRBJ2-1; abundance: few; d_gene: -; CDR3aa: CASTPGGSYNEQFF; CDR3nt: TGTGCCAGCACCCCCGGGGGCTCCTACAATGAGCAGTTCTTC
v_gene: TRBV28; j_gene: TRBJ2-1; abundance: -; d_gene: TRBD2; CDR3aa: CASMESLAGDNEQFF; CDR3nt: TGTGCCAGCATGGAGTCACTAGCGGGAGACAATGAGCAGTTCTTC
v_gene: TRBV28; j_gene: TRBJ2-3; abundance: many; d_gene: -; CDR3aa: CASSLLAGSTDTQYF; CDR3nt: TGTGCCAGCAGTTTACTCGCGGGGAGTACAGATACGCAGTATTTT
v_gene: TRBV4-1; j_gene: TRBJ2-7; abundance: -; d_gene: TRBD1; CDR3aa: CASSPTGGQGYEQYF; CDR3nt: TGCGCCAGCAGCCCAACTGGGGGACAGGGATACGAGCAGTACTTC
v_gene: TRBV7-9; j_gene: TRBJ2-7; abundance: -; d_gene: TRBD2; CDR3aa: CASSLNLGLHSYEQYF; CDR3nt: TGTGCCAGCAGCTTAAACCTGGGACTACACTCCTACGAGCAGTACTTC
v_gene: TRBV2; j_gene: TRBJ2-7; abundance: -; d_gene: -; CDR3aa: CASSELGTYEQYF; CDR3nt: TGTGCCAGCAGTGAATTGGGGACCTACGAGCAGTACTTC
v_gene: TRBV13; j_gene: TRBJ2-1; abundance: -; d_gene: -; CDR3aa: CASSFSDEQFF; CDR3nt: TGTGCCAGCAGCTTCAGCGATGAGCAGTTCTTC
v_gene: TRBV29-1; j_gene: TRBJ2-3; abundance: -; d_gene: TRBD1; CDR3aa: CSVLSGQGLFTDTQYF; CDR3nt: TGCAGCGTCCTTTCCGGACAGGGATTATTCACAGATACGCAGTATTTT
v_gene: TRBV3-1; j_gene: TRBJ2-2; abundance: -; d_gene: -; CDR3aa: CASSQDQAHDTGELFF; CDR3nt: TGTGCCAGCAGCCAAGATCAGGCTCACGACACCGGGGAGCTGTTTTTT
v_gene: TRBV6-1; j_gene: TRBJ2-7; abundance: -; d_gene: TRBD2; CDR3aa: CASSEAGTSAYEQYF; CDR3nt: TGTGCCAGCAGTGAAGCCGGGACTAGCGCATACGAGCAGTACTTC
v_gene: TRBV4-1; j_gene: TRBJ2-1; abundance: -; d_gene: -; CDR3aa: CASSQDPRDPEFF; CDR3nt: TGCGCCAGCAGCCAAGATCCTCGAGACCCAGAGTTCTTC
v_gene: TRBV4-2; j_gene: TRBJ2-1; abundance: -; d_gene: -; CDR3aa: CASSQDGRISIRGEQFF; CDR3nt: TGTGCCAGCAGCCAAGATGGGAGGATCTCCATTCGCGGTGAGCAGTTCTTC
v_gene: TRBV4-1; j_gene: TRBJ2-7; abundance: few; d_gene: -; CDR3aa: CASSPYSVNYEQYF; CDR3nt: TGCGCCAGCAGCCCCTACAGTGTTAACTACGAGCAGTACTTC
v_gene: TRBV28; j_gene: TRBJ2-5; abundance: few; d_gene: TRBD2; CDR3aa: CASSKAPGVGLGETQYF; CDR3nt: TGTGCCAGCAGTAAAGCGCCGGGAGTGGGACTAGGAGAGACCCAGTACTTC
v_gene: TRBV12-3/TRBV12-4; j_gene: TRBJ2-3; abundance: -; d_gene: -; CDR3aa: CASSSGVPYTDTQYF; CDR3nt: TGTGCCAGCAGTTCGGGAGTGCCCTACACAGATACGCAGTATTTT
v_gene: TRBV10-3; j_gene: TRBJ2-3; abundance: few; d_gene: -; CDR3aa: CAISEGAVRNTDTQYF; CDR3nt: TGTGCCATCAGTGAGGGGGCGGTTCGTAACACAGATACGCAGTATTTT
v_gene: TRBV27; j_gene: TRBJ2-7; abundance: few; d_gene: -; CDR3aa: CASSFGPDSYEQYF; CDR3nt: TGTGCCAGCAGTTTTGGACCAGACTCCTACGAGCAGTACTTC
v_gene: TRBV7-9; j_gene: TRBJ1-1; abundance: few; d_gene: -; CDR3aa: CASSLRSRKLEAFF; CDR3nt: TGTGCCAGCAGCTTACGGTCCAGAAAACTTGAAGCTTTCTTT
v_gene: TRBV9; j_gene: TRBJ1-4; abundance: few; d_gene: -; CDR3aa: CASSVEDRLNEKLFF; CDR3nt: TGTGCCAGCAGCGTAGAGGACCGTCTTAATGAAAAACTGTTTTTT
v_gene: TRBV12-3/TRBV12-4; j_gene: TRBJ2-5; abundance: few; d_gene: -; CDR3aa: CASRGALETQYF; CDR3nt: TGTGCCAGCAGGGGGGCACTGGAGACCCAGTACTTC
v_gene: TRBV19; j_gene: TRBJ1-1; abundance: -; d_gene: -; CDR3aa: CASSSLAARSDTEAFF; CDR3nt: TGTGCCAGTAGTAGTTTGGCAGCAAGGTCGGATACTGAAGCTTTCTTT
v_gene: TRBV4-3; j_gene: TRBJ1-1; abundance: -; d_gene: -; CDR3aa: CASSQDVQGGDEAFF; CDR3nt: TGCGCCAGCAGCCAAGATGTGCAGGGAGGGGATGAAGCTTTCTTT
v_gene: TRBV7-6; j_gene: TRBJ2-1; abundance: many; d_gene: -; CDR3aa: CASSRTVHNEQFF; CDR3nt: TGTGCCAGCAGCCGGACAGTCCACAATGAGCAGTTCTTC
v_gene: TRBV14; j_gene: TRBJ2-1; abundance: few; d_gene: TRBD1; CDR3aa: CASSQVTGGVYNEQFF; CDR3nt: TGTGCCAGCAGCCAAGTGACAGGGGGCGTGTACAATGAGCAGTTCTTC
v_gene: TRBV9; j_gene: TRBJ2-4; abundance: -; d_gene: -; CDR3aa: CASSVRPTWDVGDIQYF; CDR3nt: TGTGCCAGCAGCGTACGACCGACCTGGGACGTGGGGGACATTCAGTACTTC
v_gene: TRBV6-6; j_gene: TRBJ1-6; abundance: -; d_gene: TRBD1; CDR3aa: CANGQGNSPLHF; CDR3nt: TGTGCCAACGGACAGGGGAACTCACCCCTCCACTTT
v_gene: TRBV28; j_gene: TRBJ2-7; abundance: -; d_gene: TRBD2; CDR3aa: CASSSLRGGSPGDYEQYF; CDR3nt: TGTGCCAGCAGTTCCCTTAGGGGCGGGAGCCCTGGGGACTACGAGCAGTACTTC
v_gene: TRBV28; j_gene: TRBJ2-1; abundance: -; d_gene: TRBD2; CDR3aa: CASSVPSGISSRF; CDR3nt: TGTGCCAGCAGTGTTCCTAGCGGGATATCCTCCCGCTTC
v_gene: TRBV11-2; j_gene: TRBJ1-1; abundance: many; d_gene: -; CDR3aa: CASSLTGGSRPEAFF; CDR3nt: TGTGCCAGCAGCCTAACCGGGGGGTCACGGCCTGAAGCTTTCTTT
v_gene: TRBV7-9; j_gene: TRBJ1-1; abundance: few; d_gene: -; CDR3aa: CASSLDVGTNTEAFF; CDR3nt: TGTGCCAGCAGCTTGGACGTCGGGACGAACACTGAAGCTTTCTTT
v_gene: TRBV29-1; j_gene: TRBJ2-7; abundance: -; d_gene: -; CDR3aa: CSAKTSSSYEQYF; CDR3nt: TGCAGCGCCAAGACTAGTAGCTCCTACGAGCAGTACTTC
v_gene: TRBV6-2/TRBV6-3; j_gene: TRBJ2-3; abundance: few; d_gene: TRBD1; CDR3aa: CASSGDRELADTQYF; CDR3nt: TGTGCCAGCAGTGGAGACAGGGAACTCGCAGATACGCAGTATTTT
v_gene: TRBV28; j_gene: TRBJ2-2; abundance: -; d_gene: -; CDR3aa: CASSFEGFAGELVF; CDR3nt: TGTGCCAGCAGTTTTGAGGGATTCGCCGGGGAGCTGGTTTTT
v_gene: TRBV6-6; j_gene: TRBJ2-5; abundance: -; d_gene: TRBD2; CDR3aa: CASSLPGGSHQETQYF; CDR3nt: TGTGCCAGCAGCCTCCCTGGCGGGAGCCACCAAGAGACCCAGTACTTC
v_gene: TRBV7-3; j_gene: TRBJ2-4; abundance: few; d_gene: TRBD1; CDR3aa: CASRGQGKENIQYF; CDR3nt: TGTGCCAGCAGGGGACAGGGGAAAGAAAACATTCAGTACTTC
v_gene: TRBV4-1; j_gene: TRBJ1-4; abundance: -; d_gene: -; CDR3aa: CASSRYYPTNEKLFF; CDR3nt: TGCGCCAGCAGCCGCTACTATCCAACTAATGAAAAACTGTTTTTT
v_gene: TRBV7-9; j_gene: TRBJ2-7; abundance: few; d_gene: TRBD1; CDR3aa: CASSSSATGAHEQYF; CDR3nt: TGTGCCAGCAGCTCCTCCGCGACAGGGGCTCACGAGCAGTACTTC
v_gene: TRBV15; j_gene: TRBJ2-1; abundance: few; d_gene: TRBD2; CDR3aa: CATSRDRVLAGVNEQFF; CDR3nt: TGTGCCACCAGCAGAGATCGGGTGCTAGCGGGAGTCAATGAGCAGTTCTTC
v_gene: TRBV7-2; j_gene: TRBJ2-1; abundance: -; d_gene: TRBD2; CDR3aa: CASSLSGRVAMEQFF; CDR3nt: TGTGCCAGCAGCCTTAGCGGGAGGGTCGCCATGGAGCAGTTCTTC
v_gene: TRBV7-2; j_gene: TRBJ2-7; abundance: few; d_gene: -; CDR3aa: CASSPTGLLIPYEQYF; CDR3nt: TGTGCCAGCAGCCCCACGGGACTTCTCATCCCCTACGAGCAGTACTTC
v_gene: TRBV29-1; j_gene: TRBJ2-7; abundance: -; d_gene: -; CDR3aa: CSVVGFYEQYF; CDR3nt: TGCAGCGTTGTCGGGTTCTACGAGCAGTACTTC
v_gene: TRBV30; j_gene: TRBJ1-1; abundance: few; d_gene: -; CDR3aa: CAWSPTAGFTEAFF; CDR3nt: TGTGCCTGGAGTCCAACAGCAGGGTTCACTGAAGCTTTCTTT
v_gene: TRBV6-2/TRBV6-3; j_gene: TRBJ1-2; abundance: few; d_gene: -; CDR3aa: CASSTVASYGYTF; CDR3nt: TGTGCCAGCAGTACGGTGGCTTCCTATGGCTACACCTTC
v_gene: TRBV2; j_gene: TRBJ1-1; abundance: few; d_gene: -; CDR3aa: CASRTGLYSEAFF; CDR3nt: TGTGCCAGCAGAACAGGGTTGTACTCTGAAGCTTTCTTT
v_gene: TRBV20-1; j_gene: TRBJ1-2; abundance: -; d_gene: -; CDR3aa: CSARGSGHRGDYGYTF; CDR3nt: TGCAGTGCTAGGGGTTCTGGGCATCGCGGAGACTATGGCTACACCTTC
v_gene: TRBV13; j_gene: TRBJ2-2; abundance: -; d_gene: -; CDR3aa: CASSSPSSSNTGELFF; CDR3nt: TGTGCCAGCAGCTCACCTAGCTCCTCGAACACCGGGGAGCTGTTTTTT
v_gene: TRBV14; j_gene: TRBJ2-5; abundance: many; d_gene: -; CDR3aa: CASSQVGQIQETQYF; CDR3nt: TGTGCCAGCAGCCAAGTTGGGCAGATCCAAGAGACCCAGTACTTC
v_gene: TRBV4-3; j_gene: TRBJ1-1; abundance: few; d_gene: -; CDR3aa: CASSQEGQNTEAFF; CDR3nt: TGCGCCAGCAGCCAGGAAGGACAGAACACTGAAGCTTTCTTT